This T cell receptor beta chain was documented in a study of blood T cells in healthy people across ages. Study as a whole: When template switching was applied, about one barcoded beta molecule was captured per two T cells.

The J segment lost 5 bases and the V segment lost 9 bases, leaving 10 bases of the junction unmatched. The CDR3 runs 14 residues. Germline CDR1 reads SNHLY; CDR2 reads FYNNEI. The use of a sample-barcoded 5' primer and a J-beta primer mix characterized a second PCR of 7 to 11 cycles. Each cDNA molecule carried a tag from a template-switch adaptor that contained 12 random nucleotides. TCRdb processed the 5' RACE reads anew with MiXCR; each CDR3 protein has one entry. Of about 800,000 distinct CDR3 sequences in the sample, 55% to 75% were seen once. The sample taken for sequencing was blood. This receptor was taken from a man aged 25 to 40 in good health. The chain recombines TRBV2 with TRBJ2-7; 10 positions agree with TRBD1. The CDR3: CARSRDRGTDEQYF. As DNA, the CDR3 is TGTGCCAGGAGTAGGGACAGGGGTACCGACGAGCAGTACTTC.